The T cell receptor beta chain under discussion was sequenced for a study of blood T cell repertoires in COVID-19. About the research overall: The United States, Italy and Spain supplied acute and convalescent COVID-19 samples.

This CDR3 is 14 amino acids long. Germline-derived CDR1 and CDR2 are SGHVS and FNYEAQ. V lost 5 bases and J lost 8; bases outside the gene matches: 7. Profiling relied on immunoSEQ multiplex PCR, and the TCRdb table lists in-frame clones only, not all of them. The table records under 300,000 clones, less than 85% of them present only once. Material for sequencing was peripheral blood. The J gene is TRBJ1-4, the V gene TRBV7-6; TRBD1 aligns across 8 bases. This TCR was recovered from a woman over 75 with active or convalescent COVID-19. CDR3 in amino acids: CASSRDRFGEKLFF. CDR3 DNA sequence: TGTGCCAGCAGCCGGGACAGGTTCGGCGAAAAACTGTTTTTT. Using reference TRBV7-6 and TRBJ1-4 for the parts outside the CDR3, the full variable domain is GAGVSQSPRYKVTKRGQDVALRCDPISGHVSLYWYRQALGQGPEFLTYFNYEAQQDKSGLPNDRFSAERPEGSISTLTIQRTEQRDSAMYRCASSRDRFGEKLFFGSGTQLSVL.